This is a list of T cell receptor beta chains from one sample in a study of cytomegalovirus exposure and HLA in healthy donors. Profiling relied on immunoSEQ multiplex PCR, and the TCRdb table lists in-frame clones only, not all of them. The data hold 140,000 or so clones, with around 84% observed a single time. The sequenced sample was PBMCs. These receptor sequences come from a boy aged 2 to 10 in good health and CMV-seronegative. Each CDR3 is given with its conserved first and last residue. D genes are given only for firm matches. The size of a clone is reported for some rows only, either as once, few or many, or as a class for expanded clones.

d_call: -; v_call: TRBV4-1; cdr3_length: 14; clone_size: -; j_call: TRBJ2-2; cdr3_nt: TGCGCCAGCAGCCAAGCCCCTTCGGGCGGGGAGCTGTTTTTT; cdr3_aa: CASSQAPSGGELFF
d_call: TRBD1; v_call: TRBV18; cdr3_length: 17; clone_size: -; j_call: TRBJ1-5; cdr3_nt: TGTGCCAGCTCACCAAGCAGGGGGCAGATGGGCAATCAGCCCCAGCATTTT; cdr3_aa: CASSPSRGQMGNQPQHF
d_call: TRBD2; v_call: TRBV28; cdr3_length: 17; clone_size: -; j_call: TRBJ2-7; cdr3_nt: TGTGCCAGCAGTTTATTGGGCCTAGCGGGAGGCGGGGGCGAGCAGTACTTC; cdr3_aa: CASSLLGLAGGGGEQYF
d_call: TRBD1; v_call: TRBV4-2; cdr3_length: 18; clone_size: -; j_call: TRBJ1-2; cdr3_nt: TGTGCCAGCAGCCAAGACCCCGGGACAGGGGTTTTTAGCGAAGGCTACACCTTC; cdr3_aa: CASSQDPGTGVFSEGYTF
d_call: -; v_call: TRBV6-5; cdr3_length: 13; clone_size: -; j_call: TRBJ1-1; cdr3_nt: TGTGCCAGCAGCCCAAGGGGGAACACTGAAGCTTTCTTT; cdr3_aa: CASSPRGNTEAFF
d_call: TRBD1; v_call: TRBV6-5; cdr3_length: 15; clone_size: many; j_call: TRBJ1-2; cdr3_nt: TGTGCCAGCAGCTCCTTGGTCACAGGGGTTAACGGCTACACCTTC; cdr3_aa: CASSSLVTGVNGYTF
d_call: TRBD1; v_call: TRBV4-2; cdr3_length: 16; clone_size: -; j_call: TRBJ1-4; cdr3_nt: TGTGCCAGCAGCCGAAGAGGAGGGGGCACTAATGAAAAACTGTTTTTT; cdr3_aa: CASSRRGGGTNEKLFF
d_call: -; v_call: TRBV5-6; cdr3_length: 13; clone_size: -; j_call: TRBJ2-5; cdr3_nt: TGTGCCAGCAGCTTCTCCGGGGAAGAGACCCAGTACTTC; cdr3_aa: CASSFSGEETQYF
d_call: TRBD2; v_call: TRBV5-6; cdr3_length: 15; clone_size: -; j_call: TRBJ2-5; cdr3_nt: TGTGCCAGCAGCTTGACGGGGGGGCCATTTGAGACCCAGTACTTC; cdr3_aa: CASSLTGGPFETQYF
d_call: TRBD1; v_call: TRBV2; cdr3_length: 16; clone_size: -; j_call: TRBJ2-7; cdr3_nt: TGTGCCAGCAGTGAAGCTGAGGGGACAGTACCCTACGAGCAGTACTTC; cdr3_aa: CASSEAEGTVPYEQYF
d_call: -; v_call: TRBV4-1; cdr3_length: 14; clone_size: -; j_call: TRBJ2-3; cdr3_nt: TGCGCCAGCAGCCAAGATCGAGCATCAGATACGCAGTATTTT; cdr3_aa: CASSQDRASDTQYF
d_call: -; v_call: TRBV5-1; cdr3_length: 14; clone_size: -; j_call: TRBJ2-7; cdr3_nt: TGCGCCAGCAGCCACCTATCACAGGGCGGGGAGCAGTACTTC; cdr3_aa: CASSHLSQGGEQYF
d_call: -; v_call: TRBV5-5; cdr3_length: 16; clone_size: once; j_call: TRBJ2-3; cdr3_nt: TGTGCCAGCAGCTCGGTGGGGACAATCAAACCAGATACGCAGTATTTT; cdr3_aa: CASSSVGTIKPDTQYF
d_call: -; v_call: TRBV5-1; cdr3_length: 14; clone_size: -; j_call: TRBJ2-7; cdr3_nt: TGCGCCAGCAGCCTTACAGGGTTTCCTTACGAGCAGTACTTC; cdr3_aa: CASSLTGFPYEQYF
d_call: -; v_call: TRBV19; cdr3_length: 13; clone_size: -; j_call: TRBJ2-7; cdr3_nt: TGTGCCAGTAGTACTAAAACGACCTACGAGCAGTACTTC; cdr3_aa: CASSTKTTYEQYF
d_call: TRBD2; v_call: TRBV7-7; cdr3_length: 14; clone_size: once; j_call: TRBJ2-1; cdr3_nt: TGTGCCAGCAGCTTAGGCGGGAGTTCTAATGAGCAGTTCTTC; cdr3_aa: CASSLGGSSNEQFF
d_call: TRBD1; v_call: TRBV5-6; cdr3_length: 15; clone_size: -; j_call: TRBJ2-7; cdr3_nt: TGTGCCAGCAGCTGGCCGGGACAGCCCTCCTACGAGCAGTACTTC; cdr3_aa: CASSWPGQPSYEQYF
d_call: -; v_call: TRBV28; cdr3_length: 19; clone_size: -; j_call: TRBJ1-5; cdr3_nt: TGTGCCAGCACCTCAAAGCGGGGCGACAGAGCCTATAGCAATCAGCCCCAGCATTTT; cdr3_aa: CASTSKRGDRAYSNQPQHF
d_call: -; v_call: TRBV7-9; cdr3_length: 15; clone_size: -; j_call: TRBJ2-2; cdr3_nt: TGTGCCAGCAGCTTAGCCCAGACGAACACCGGGGAGCTGTTTTTT; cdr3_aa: CASSLAQTNTGELFF
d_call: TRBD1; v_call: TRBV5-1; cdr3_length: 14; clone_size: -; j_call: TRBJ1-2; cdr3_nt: TGCGCCAGCAGCCAGCGGACAGGGTACTATGGCTACACCTTC; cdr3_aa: CASSQRTGYYGYTF
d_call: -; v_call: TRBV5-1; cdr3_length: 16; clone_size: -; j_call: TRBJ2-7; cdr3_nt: TGCGCCAGCAGCTTGGGTACTGACGGCGGATCCTACGAGCAGTACTTC; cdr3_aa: CASSLGTDGGSYEQYF
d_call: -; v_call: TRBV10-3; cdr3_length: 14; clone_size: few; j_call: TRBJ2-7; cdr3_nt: TGTGCCATCAGTGCCTCTTGGGGCGGGAACGAGCAGTACTTC; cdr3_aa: CAISASWGGNEQYF
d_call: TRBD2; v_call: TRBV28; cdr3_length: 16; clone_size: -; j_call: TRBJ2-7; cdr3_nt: TGTGCCAGCAGCTTAGACGGGACTAGCTCCTACTACGAGCAGTACTTC; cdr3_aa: CASSLDGTSSYYEQYF
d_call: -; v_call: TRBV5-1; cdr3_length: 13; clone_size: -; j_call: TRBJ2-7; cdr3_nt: TGCGCCAGCAGCTCGGGGTCTAGCTACGAGCAGTACTTC; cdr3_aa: CASSSGSSYEQYF
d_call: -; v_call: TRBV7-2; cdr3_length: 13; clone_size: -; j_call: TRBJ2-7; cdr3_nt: TGTGCCAGCAGCTTAGTGCAGACCTACGAGCAGTACTTC; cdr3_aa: CASSLVQTYEQYF
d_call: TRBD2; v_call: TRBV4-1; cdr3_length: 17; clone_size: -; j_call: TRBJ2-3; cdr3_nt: TGCGCCAGCAGTCGCGAGGTTTTAGCGGGAGGCACAGATACGCAGTATTTT; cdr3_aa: CASSREVLAGGTDTQYF
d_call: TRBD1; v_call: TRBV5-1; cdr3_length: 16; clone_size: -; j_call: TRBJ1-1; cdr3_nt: TGCGCCAGCAGCCACGACAGGGGTTTCAACGGGACTGAAGCTTTCTTT; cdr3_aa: CASSHDRGFNGTEAFF
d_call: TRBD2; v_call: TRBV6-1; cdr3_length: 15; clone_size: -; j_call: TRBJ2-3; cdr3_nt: TGTGCCATCTCGACTAGCGGACATAGAACAGATACGCAGTATTTT; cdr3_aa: CAISTSGHRTDTQYF
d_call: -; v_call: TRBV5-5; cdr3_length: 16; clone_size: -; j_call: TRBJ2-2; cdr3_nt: TGTGCCAGCAGCATGGGGGAGTTCGCGAACACCGGGGAGCTGTTTTTT; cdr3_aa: CASSMGEFANTGELFF
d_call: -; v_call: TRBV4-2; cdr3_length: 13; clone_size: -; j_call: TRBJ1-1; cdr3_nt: TGTGCCAGCAGCCAAGGAGGGCGGACTGAAGCTTTCTTT; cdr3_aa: CASSQGGRTEAFF
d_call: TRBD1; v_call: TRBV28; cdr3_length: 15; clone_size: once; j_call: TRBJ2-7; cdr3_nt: TGTGCCAGCAGACCTAGGACAGGGGTAACCTACGAGCAGTACTTC; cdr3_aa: CASRPRTGVTYEQYF
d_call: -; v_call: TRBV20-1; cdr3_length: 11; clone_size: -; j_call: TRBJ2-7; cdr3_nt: TGCAGTGCTTTAGTAGGGGACGAGCAGTACTTC; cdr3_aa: CSALVGDEQYF
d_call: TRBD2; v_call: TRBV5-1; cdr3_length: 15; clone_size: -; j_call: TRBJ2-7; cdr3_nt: TGCGCCAGCAGCTTGGCCGGGACTAAAGGATACGAGCAGTACTTC; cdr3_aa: CASSLAGTKGYEQYF
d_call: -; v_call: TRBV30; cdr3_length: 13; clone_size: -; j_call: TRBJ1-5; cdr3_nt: TGTGCCTGGAGTGTAGAGGGAAATCAGCCCCAGCATTTT; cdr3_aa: CAWSVEGNQPQHF
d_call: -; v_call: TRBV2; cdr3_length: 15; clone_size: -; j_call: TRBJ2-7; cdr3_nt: TGTGCCAGCAGTCGCTCCGGGCCCCGGGGCTACGAGCAGTACTTC; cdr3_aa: CASSRSGPRGYEQYF
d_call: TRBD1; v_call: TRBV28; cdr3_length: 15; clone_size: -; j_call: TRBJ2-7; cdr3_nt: TGTGCCAGCAGAAATTCAGGGGGATTAACCTACGAGCAGTACTTC; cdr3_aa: CASRNSGGLTYEQYF
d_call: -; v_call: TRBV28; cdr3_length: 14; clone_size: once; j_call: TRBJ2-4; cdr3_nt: TGTGCCAGCAGTCCGACGGGGAGCGGAAGTTTTGTTTACTTC; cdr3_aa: CASSPTGSGSFVYF
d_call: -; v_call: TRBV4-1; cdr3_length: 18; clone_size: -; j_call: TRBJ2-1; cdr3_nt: TGCGCCAGCAGCCAAGACAGGGTGCCTTACCGCTCCTACAATGAGCAGTTCTTC; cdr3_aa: CASSQDRVPYRSYNEQFF
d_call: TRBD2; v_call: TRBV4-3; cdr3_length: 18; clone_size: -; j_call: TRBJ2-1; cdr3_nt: TGCGCCAGCAGCCAAGACATGCCGGGACTAGCGGTGTACAATGAGCAGTTCTTC; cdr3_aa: CASSQDMPGLAVYNEQFF
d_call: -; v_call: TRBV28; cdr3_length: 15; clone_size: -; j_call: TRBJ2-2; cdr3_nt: TGTGCCAGCAGTTTTCGTGCCCTAGCATCCGGGGAGCTGTTTTTT; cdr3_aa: CASSFRALASGELFF
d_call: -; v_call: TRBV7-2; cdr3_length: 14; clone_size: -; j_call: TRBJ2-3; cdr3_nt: TGTGCCAGCAACCCATTGGGACACGGAGATACGCAGTATTTT; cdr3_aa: CASNPLGHGDTQYF
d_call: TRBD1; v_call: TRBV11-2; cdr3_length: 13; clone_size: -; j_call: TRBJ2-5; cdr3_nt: TGTGCCAGCAGCTTAGAGGGACAGGGTTCCCAGTACTTC; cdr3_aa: CASSLEGQGSQYF
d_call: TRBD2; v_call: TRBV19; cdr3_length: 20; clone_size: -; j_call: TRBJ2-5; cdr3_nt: TGTGCCAGTAGTATCCGACCCCGCCGAGCGGGGGGCCCCTACCGAGAGACCCAGTACTTC; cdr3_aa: CASSIRPRRAGGPYRETQYF
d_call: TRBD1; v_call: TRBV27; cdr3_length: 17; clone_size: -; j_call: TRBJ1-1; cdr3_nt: TGTGCCAGCAGTTTATTAGGGACAGGGGGCTTGGGGACTGAAGCTTTCTTT; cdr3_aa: CASSLLGTGGLGTEAFF
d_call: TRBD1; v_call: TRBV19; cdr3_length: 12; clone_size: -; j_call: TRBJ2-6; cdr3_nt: TGTGCCAGTAGTATATCAGGGGGACGTCTGGCTTTC; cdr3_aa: CASSISGGRLAF
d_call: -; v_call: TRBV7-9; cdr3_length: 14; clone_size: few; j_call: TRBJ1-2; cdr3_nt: TGTGCCAGCAGCTCAATAGACGGGACACGTGGCTACACCTTC; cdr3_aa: CASSSIDGTRGYTF
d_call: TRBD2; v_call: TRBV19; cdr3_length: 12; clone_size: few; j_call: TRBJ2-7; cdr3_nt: TGTGCCAGTAGGGGTACGGGGGGCGAGCAGTACTTC; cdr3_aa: CASRGTGGEQYF
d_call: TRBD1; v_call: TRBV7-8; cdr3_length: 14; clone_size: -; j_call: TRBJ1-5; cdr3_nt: TGTGCCAGCAGCTCGGACAGGGCTGGACAGCCCCAGCATTTT; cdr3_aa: CASSSDRAGQPQHF
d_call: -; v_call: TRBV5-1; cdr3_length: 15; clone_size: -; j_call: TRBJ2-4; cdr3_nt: TGCGCCAGCAGCTTGGCGAGGGGGGACAGAAACATTCAGTACTTC; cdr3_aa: CASSLARGDRNIQYF
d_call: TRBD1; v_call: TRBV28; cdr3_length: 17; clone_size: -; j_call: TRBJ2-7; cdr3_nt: TGTGCCAGCAGTTTTGCCCAAACAGGGGGCCTTACCTACGAGCAGTACTTC; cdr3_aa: CASSFAQTGGLTYEQYF
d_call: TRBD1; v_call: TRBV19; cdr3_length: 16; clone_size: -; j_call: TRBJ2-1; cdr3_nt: TGTGCCAGTAGTATTTATGGGACAGGGCATTCGAATGAGCAGTTCTTC; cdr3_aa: CASSIYGTGHSNEQFF
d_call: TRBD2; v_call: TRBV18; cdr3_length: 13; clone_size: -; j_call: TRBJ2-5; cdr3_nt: TGTGCCAGCTGTCTAGCGGAACAAGAGACCCAGTACTTC; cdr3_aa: CASCLAEQETQYF
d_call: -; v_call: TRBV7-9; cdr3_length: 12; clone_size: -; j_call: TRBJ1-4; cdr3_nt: TGTTCCAGCAGCATCGACCCGGGTCACCACTTTTTT; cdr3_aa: CSSSIDPGHHFF
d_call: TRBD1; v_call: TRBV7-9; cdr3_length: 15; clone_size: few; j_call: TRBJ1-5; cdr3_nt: TGTGCCAGCAGCTTGACAGGGGGCTTGGATCAGCCCCAGCATTTT; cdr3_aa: CASSLTGGLDQPQHF
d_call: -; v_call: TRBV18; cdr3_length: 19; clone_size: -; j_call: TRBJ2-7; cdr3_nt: TGTGCCAGCTCACCCCGACCCCCCTCGTGGGGGGGGCCATCCTACGAGCAGTACTTC; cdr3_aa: CASSPRPPSWGGPSYEQYF